These 6 T cell receptor beta chains were all obtained from the same sample, sequenced in a study of blood T cell repertoires in COVID-19. The table came from immunoSEQ multiplex PCR; TCRdb's copy has only in-frame clones and leaves some out. The data contain around 310,000 clones, around 87% of them singletons. The sequenced material came from peripheral blood. These TCRs come from a woman between 40 and 55 years old with COVID-19, enrolled during active disease.

The V and J genes are TRBV5-4 and TRBJ1-2; 12 bases align to TRBD1. The CDR3 spans 18 residues. V gave up 4 bases and J gave up 0 bases; unmatched junction bases: 10. Germline CDR1 and CDR2: SGHNT and YYREEE (reference sequence). The CDR3 region has the DNA TGTGCCAGCAGCCGCGGGGGGGACAGGGGGCTAACTAACTATGGCTACACCTTC. This encodes CASSRGGDRGLTNYGYTF. The whole variable domain, filled in from reference TRBV5-4 and TRBJ1-2, reads ETGVTQSPTHLIKTRGQQVTLRCSSQSGHNTVSWYQQALGQGPQFIFQYYREEENGRGNFPPRFSGLQFPNYSSELNVNALELDDSALYLCASSRGGDRGLTNYGYTFGSGTRLTVV.

The rearrangement uses TRBV2 and TRBJ1-6, with a possible D match to TRBD1 (6 bases). Germline CDR1 reads SNHLY; CDR2 reads FYNNEI. V was trimmed by 6 bases and J by 5 bases, leaving 17 bases between them. This CDR3 region has 16 residues. The CDR3 bases are TGTGCCAGCAGAACCAGGGTCAGGGGAAATAATTCACCCCTCCACTTT. Protein sequence: CASRTRVRGNNSPLHF.

Here the CDR3 reads CATSDTFGASGSPTGELFF. CDR3 nucleotide sequence: TGTGCCACCAGTGATACATTTGGGGCTAGCGGGAGTCCTACCGGGGAGCTGTTTTTT. The chain couples TRBV24-1 to TRBJ2-2; 10 bases align to TRBD2. The CDR3 runs to 19 residues. The J segment lost 5 bases and the V segment lost 3 bases, leaving 14 bases of the junction unmatched. CDR1 is KGHDR and CDR2 is SFDVKD in the germline V gene.

The genes are TRBV18 and TRBJ2-7; 9 bases agree with TRBD2. This CDR3 contains 15 residues. CDR1 and CDR2 from the germline V gene are KGHSH and LQKENI. Trimming removed 6 bases from V and 0 bases from J; junction bases left unmatched: 6. CDR3 bases: TGTGCCAGCTCGTCGACTAGCGGAAGCTCCTACGAGCAGTACTTC. Its translation is CASSSTSGSSYEQYF.

This chain joins TRBV5-4 and TRBJ1-4; D unclear. CDR1 SGHNT and CDR2 YYREEE come from the germline V gene (reference sequence). The CDR3 runs to 15 residues. Trimming shortened V by 3 bases and J by 6 bases, and 15 bases separated the two germline ends. CDR3 DNA: TGTGCCAGCAGCTCGGGAGGTACGGGGTATGAAAAACTGTTTTTT. Protein: CASSSGGTGYEKLFF.

This chain connects TRBV10-3 to TRBJ1-2; no clear D. Deletions cut 0 bases from V and 5 bases from J, with 10 bases between. CDR3 length equals 14 residues. Germline assignment: CDR1 ENHRY and CDR2 SYGVKD. CDR3 sequence reads: CAISESLRSYGYTF. For the CDR3, the DNA is TGTGCCATCAGTGAGTCTCTCAGATCATATGGCTACACCTTC.